The rows below give T cell receptor beta chains drawn from one sample of a study of OX40 agonist ivuxolimab in advanced cancers. Measured with immunoSEQ multiplex PCR; TCRdb has only the in-frame clones, and not every one. This sample has 68,000 or so clones, with 84% found just once. The sequencing used CD4+ or CD8+ T cells sorted from blood, collected in a trial of the OX40 agonist ivuxolimab. Every receptor here comes from an adult with an advanced solid tumor such as melanoma, head and neck, liver or kidney cancer. The CDR3 runs from the conserved cysteine through the conserved F or W. D genes are given only for firm matches. Some rows mark clone size as missing; the rest say once, few, many or name a class of expanded clone.

clone_size d_call j_call v_call cdr3_nt cdr3_aa
- - TRBJ2-7 TRBV7-9 TGTGCCAGCAGTCCATTACAGGGGAGGCACACCTACGAGCAGTACTTC CASSPLQGRHTYEQYF
- TRBD1 TRBJ2-3 TRBV9 TGTGCCAGCAGCCCTCCGAGGGGGCGACTCGCCGATACGCAGTATTTT CASSPPRGRLADTQYF
- - TRBJ1-5 TRBV18 TGTGCCAGCTCACTATCCGGGACCGGCTTTAATCAGCCCCAGCATTTT CASSLSGTGFNQPQHF
- TRBD2 TRBJ2-7 TRBV28 TGTGCCAGCAGTGAGTCGGGAGGGGTAACCCACGAGCAGTACTTC CASSESGGVTHEQYF
once - TRBJ2-7 TRBV7-8 TGTGCCAGCAGCATCCAATCTCCCGGGGGTCTAAGCTCCTACGAGCAGTACTTC CASSIQSPGGLSSYEQYF
- - TRBJ2-7 TRBV4-1 TGCGCCAGCGCCCAAACAGAGTCCCGCTCCTACGAGCAGTACTTC CASAQTESRSYEQYF
- - TRBJ2-3 TRBV5-1 TGCGCCAGCAGCTTGGGGGCTTCTGAGAGCACAGATACGCAGTATTTT CASSLGASESTDTQYF
- - TRBJ2-5 TRBV5-1 TGCGCCAGCAGCTCCCCTGCTCGTGGAACTCAAGAGACCCAGTACTTC CASSSPARGTQETQYF
- TRBD2 TRBJ2-3 TRBV18 TGTGCCAGCTCACCGACTAGCGGAAGCACAGATACGCAGTATTTT CASSPTSGSTDTQYF
once TRBD2 TRBJ2-3 TRBV5-1 TGCGCCAGCAGCTTGGGACTAGCGGGAGTGGGCACAGATACGCAGTATTTT CASSLGLAGVGTDTQYF
- - TRBJ2-5 TRBV19 TGTGCCAGTAGTATTGGCGAGTGGAAGACCCAGTACTTC CASSIGEWKTQYF
- TRBD1 TRBJ2-7 TRBV14 TGTGCCAGCAGAAAACAGGGGGGATACGAGCAGTACTTC CASRKQGGYEQYF
- TRBD1 TRBJ2-7 TRBV19 TGTGCCAGTAGGAGGACAGGGGGGCAGTCGTACGAGCAGTACTTC CASRRTGGQSYEQYF
- - TRBJ2-7 TRBV4-3 TGCGCCAGCAGCCAAGTTCGGCTGATCGACTCCTACGAGCAGTACTTC CASSQVRLIDSYEQYF
- - TRBJ2-7 TRBV7-2 TGTGCCAGCAGCGGTAGAGGGACAGCGGGCCCGTGGGAGCAGTACTTC CASSGRGTAGPWEQYF
once - TRBJ1-3 TRBV6-6 TGTGCCAGCACCGAGGGGCTGAGCTCTGGAAACACCATATATTTT CASTEGLSSGNTIYF
- - TRBJ2-5 TRBV6-5 TGTGCCAGCAGTTACAAGGCCCCGGAGACCCAGTACTTC CASSYKAPETQYF
- - TRBJ1-1 TRBV4-3 TGCGCCAGCAGCCAAGAAGGGTTTGGGGCTTTCTTT CASSQEGFGAFF
- - TRBJ1-4 TRBV5-1 TGCGCCACCAGGGGAGACAATGAAAAACTGTTTTTT CATRGDNEKLFF
- - TRBJ1-1 TRBV30 TGTGCCTCCCGCAGCGTCTTAGGGACTGAAGCTTTCTTT CASRSVLGTEAFF
few TRBD1 TRBJ2-2 TRBV19 TGTGCCAGTAGTGCAGGGGGCGAGGGAACCGGGGAGCTGTTTTTT CASSAGGEGTGELFF
- - TRBJ1-1 TRBV27 TGTGCCAGCAGTTCTATCGGGGGGTCTGAAGCTTTCTTT CASSSIGGSEAFF
- - TRBJ2-7 TRBV10-3 TGTGCCATCAGTGAGCCAACCGGGACGGAGGGTCACGAGCAGTACTTC CAISEPTGTEGHEQYF
- TRBD1 TRBJ1-1 TRBV4-1 TGCGCCAGCAGCCACCGGGACAGGGAACCAGAAGCTTTCTTT CASSHRDREPEAFF
- - TRBJ1-2 TRBV27 TGTGCCAGCAGTACCCGGACGGGGAACTATGGCTACACCTTC CASSTRTGNYGYTF
- - TRBJ2-1 TRBV18 TGTGCCAGCTCACTTCCACGGGGCAATGAGCAGTTCTTC CASSLPRGNEQFF
once TRBD2 TRBJ2-3 TRBV9 TGTGCCAGCAGCGTAGGGACTAGCGGGGGGCGGAGCACAGATACGCAGTATTTT CASSVGTSGGRSTDTQYF
- - TRBJ1-3 TRBV11-1 TGTGCCACCTCTTCGGAGACTCTTGGAAACACCATATATTTT CATSSETLGNTIYF
- - TRBJ1-2 TRBV28 TGTGCCACCGCGACAACTAACAATAACTATGGCTACACCTTC CATATTNNNYGYTF